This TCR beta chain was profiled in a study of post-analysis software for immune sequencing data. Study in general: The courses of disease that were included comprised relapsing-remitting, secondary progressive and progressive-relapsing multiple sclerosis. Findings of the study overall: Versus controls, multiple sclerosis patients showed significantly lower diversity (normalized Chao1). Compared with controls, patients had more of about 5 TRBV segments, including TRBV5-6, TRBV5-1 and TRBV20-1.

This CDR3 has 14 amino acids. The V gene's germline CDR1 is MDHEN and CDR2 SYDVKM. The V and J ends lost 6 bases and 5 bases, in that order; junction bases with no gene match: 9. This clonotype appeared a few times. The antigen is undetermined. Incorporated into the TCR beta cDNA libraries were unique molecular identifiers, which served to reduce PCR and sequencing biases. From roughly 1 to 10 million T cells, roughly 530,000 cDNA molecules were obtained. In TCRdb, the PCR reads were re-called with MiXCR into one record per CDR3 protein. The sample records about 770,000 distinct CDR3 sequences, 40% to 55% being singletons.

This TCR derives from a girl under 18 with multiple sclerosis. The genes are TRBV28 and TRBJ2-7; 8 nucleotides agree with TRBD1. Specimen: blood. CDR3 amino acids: CASSFLGQVNEQYF. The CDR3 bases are TGTGCCAGCAGCTTTTTGGGACAGGTGAACGAGCAGTACTTC.